This TCR beta chain comes out of a study of beta chain features in type 1 diabetes. The investigators reverse transcribed all of the isolated RNA, so they sequenced expressed TCRB transcripts. Some clones are missing from TCRdb's copy, which holds only in-frame ones; the method was immunoSEQ multiplex PCR. This sample carries 600,000 or so clones, over 11% of them seen once, and the ten largest clones take just under 0.04%. The CDR3 runs 13 residues. V lost 7 bases and J lost 1, with 13 bases in between. Per germline, CDR1 SQVTM and CDR2 ANQGSEA. A note on this clone: Its antigen is as yet unknown.

Study results and caveats: TCRB CDR3 length was moderately but significantly reduced in all four CD4+ subsets of Type 1 diabetes patients. Researchers could not determine here whether HLA type influences TCRB rearrangement. Insertions at VDJ junctions were less frequent in type 1 diabetes patients. These patients also deleted more nucleotides at the same junctions. Using cDNA template may skew counts toward highly expressing activated cells. A possible short-template PCR bias applies equally to patients and controls.

The sample comprised naive CD4+ T cells from blood. The receptor comes from a man between 18 and 29 years old with type 1 diabetes. The chain recombines TRBV29-1 with TRBJ1-1; no clear D gene. CDR3 loop: CSGDGPPNTEAFF. CDR3 DNA sequence: TGCAGCGGTGACGGACCCCCGAACACTGAAGCTTTCTTT.